Reported below is one T cell receptor (beta chain). Adults between roughly 18 and 95 years of age took part from fewer than 30 US areas. Participant reports of clinical history set cohort assignment. These data belong to a study of blood T cell repertoires in COVID-19. Turning to the study itself: T cells, B-cell-depleted T cells, or PBMCs provided the cDNA or gDNA that served as material.

Produced via immunoSEQ multiplex PCR; TCRdb's table is partial and in-frame only. The data hold about 210,000 clones, with around 88% observed a single time. Trimming stripped 0 bases from V and 0 bases from J, with 7 bases between. Germline V gives CDR1 SGDLS, CDR2 YYNGEE. The CDR3 sequence is 16 residues long. Sample: PBMCs or T cells enriched from blood (not recorded which). The chain links TRBV9 to TRBJ1-6, with D unresolved. The sequence was collected from a woman aged 40 to 55 with acute COVID-19. CDR3 region: CASSVGGRSYNSPLHF. The CDR3 DNA reads as TGTGCCAGCAGCGTAGGAGGTCGCTCCTATAATTCACCCCTCCACTTT.